This TCR beta chain was sequenced for a study of monozygotic twins with inflammatory bowel disease. Study-level results: Cells of different T cell subtypes could not be told apart.

As concerns this clonotype: Its antigen is not known.

CDR3 size: 14 residues. In germline, CDR1 is DFQATT, CDR2 SNEGSKA (reference sequence). Total RNA input per TCR library was around 3,600 ng. Addition of UMIs with a 6-nucleotide sample barcode was achieved by template switching. TCRdb re-called the 5' RACE reads; every CDR3 protein appears as one record, without DNA. The sample holds just over 300,000 distinct CDR3 sequences. The chain joins TRBV20-1 to TRBJ2-7; the TCRdb D gene call, TRBD2, has no DNA to confirm it. Input material: blood. The sequence derives from a human donor with ulcerative colitis or Crohn's disease, or a healthy co-twin of an affected twin (not recorded which). CDR3 amino acids: CSAASTSGIVEQYF.